This TCR beta chain was captured by sequencing in a study of shared T cell receptors in the human thymus. Germline V gene sequence: CDR1 LGHNA, CDR2 YNFKEQ. The CDR3 loop spans 20 amino acids. V lost 0 bases and J lost 4; bases outside the gene matches: 13. The sample holds one count of this clone. Some clones are missing from TCRdb's copy, which holds only in-frame ones; the method was immunoSEQ multiplex PCR. Here the sample spans approximately 660,000 clones, roughly 88% being singletons. The same data also contributed to another study, on human thymus T cells.

Sample: thymocytes. The receptor was derived from a boy younger than two with a congenital heart defect. V gene TRBV4-2 combines with J gene TRBJ2-1; 12 nucleotides match TRBD1. The chain's CDR3 is CASSQDWGPGQGAGYNEQFF. Here the CDR3 DNA reads TGTGCCAGCAGCCAAGATTGGGGCCCGGGACAGGGGGCAGGGTACAATGAGCAGTTCTTC.